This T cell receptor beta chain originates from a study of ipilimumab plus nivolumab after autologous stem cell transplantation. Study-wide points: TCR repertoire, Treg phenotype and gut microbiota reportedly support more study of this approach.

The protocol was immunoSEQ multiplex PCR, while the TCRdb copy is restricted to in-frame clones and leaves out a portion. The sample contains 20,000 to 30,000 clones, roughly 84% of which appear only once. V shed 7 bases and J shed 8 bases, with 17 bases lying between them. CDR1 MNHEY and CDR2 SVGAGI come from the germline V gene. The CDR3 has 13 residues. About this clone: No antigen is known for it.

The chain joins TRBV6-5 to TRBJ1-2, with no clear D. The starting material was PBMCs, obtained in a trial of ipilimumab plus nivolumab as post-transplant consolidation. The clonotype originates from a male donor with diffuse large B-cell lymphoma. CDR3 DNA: TGTGCCAGCACCAACCCTAGGATCGGAGGCTACACCTTC. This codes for CASTNPRIGGYTF.